This TCR beta chain was observed in a study of naive and memory T cell subsets. General study points: From naive to CM, EM and EMRA, diversity decreased and Gini increased. Possibly reflecting memory cells re-expressing CD45RA, a few larger clonotypes occurred in naive repertoires, especially CD8.

The table lists this clonotype with a few counts. Its antigen is undetermined. An equimolar mix of two oligonucleotides served as the beta constant-region primer for TRBC1 and TRBC2. Each CDR3 protein is one row after TCRdb ran MiXCR on the UMI-ligation and nested PCR reads. The sample holds around 160,000 distinct CDR3 sequences, over 15% seen once. The sequenced sample consisted of naive CD4+ T cells from blood. This receptor was obtained from a human donor in good health.

The CDR3 is CASRPGSGTDTQYF. CDR3 bases: TGTGCCAGCAGACCGGGATCGGGCACAGATACGCAGTATTTT. The chain joins TRBV6-5 to TRBJ2-3, with D possibly matching TRBD2 (5 bases). The CDR3 contains 14 residues. CDR1 and CDR2 from the germline V gene are MNHEY and SVGAGI. With 6 bases removed from V and 1 base from J, the gap between germline ends came to 11 bases.